A selection of T cell receptor beta chains follows, all from one sample in a study of CD8 T cells in ankylosing spondylitis. TCRdb itself ran the 5' RACE reads through MiXCR, one entry per CDR3 protein. The sample has around 330,000 distinct CDR3 sequences; 11% are singletons. Sequencing was done on a sample of blood, either unsorted or a sorted T cell fraction (not recorded which). Source of these receptors: a female donor with ankylosing spondylitis or in good health (not recorded which). CDR3s include the opening cysteine and the closing phenylalanine or tryptophan. D genes are given only for firm matches. Expanded clones are given a class, and other clones once, few, many or no size at all.

>.|TRBJ1-4|many|12|TRBV6-5
CASSPNTEKLFF
TGTGCCAGCAGTCCTAACACTGAAAAACTGTTTTTT
>.|TRBJ2-1|many|13|TRBV20-1
CSADINSNNEQFF
TGCAGTGCTGACATCAACTCGAACAATGAGCAGTTCTTC
>TRBD1|TRBJ2-1|.|17|TRBV10-2
CASRGGQGPTMYNEQFF
TGCGCCAGCAGGGGTGGACAGGGGCCCACCATGTACAATGAGCAGTTCTTC
>TRBD1|TRBJ2-1|.|16|TRBV5-1
CASSLEGATGLNEQFF
TGCGCCAGCAGCTTGGAAGGTGCGACAGGGTTGAATGAGCAGTTCTTC
>TRBD2|TRBJ2-1|.|17|TRBV2
CASSARTSGRFPYEQFF
TGTGCCAGCAGTGCCCGGACTAGCGGGAGGTTCCCCTATGAGCAGTTCTTC
>TRBD1|TRBJ2-2|many|16|TRBV5-1
CASSLSGQANTGELFF
TGCGCCAGCAGCCTGTCAGGACAGGCGAACACCGGGGAGCTGTTTTTT
>.|TRBJ2-2|many|12|TRBV27
CASSPGIGELFF
TGTGCCAGCAGTCCGGGTATCGGGGAGCTGTTTTTT
>.|TRBJ2-1|.|13|TRBV12-3/TRBV12-4
CASSNLEGSEQFF
TGTGCCAGCAGCAATCTAGAGGGCTCTGAGCAGTTCTTC
>TRBD1|TRBJ1-2|few|15|TRBV29-1
CSVEGGTGGNYGYTF
TGCAGCGTTGAAGGCGGGACAGGGGGCAACTATGGCTACACCTTC
>TRBD2|TRBJ2-7|few|13|TRBV18
CASSAGLDYEQYF
TGTGCCAGCTCAGCGGGACTAGACTACGAGCAGTACTTC
>.|TRBJ2-2|few|16|TRBV5-1
CASSPGPTIWTGELFF
TGCGCCAGCAGCCCCGGGCCAACAATATGGACCGGGGAGCTGTTTTTT
>.|TRBJ1-3|.|20|TRBV15
CATSRDKLTGGIGTGNTIYF
TGTGCCACCAGCAGAGATAAATTAACCGGGGGCATTGGTACTGGAAACACCATATATTTT
>.|TRBJ2-5|many|14|TRBV5-1
CASSYGSGSETQYF
TGCGCCAGCAGCTATGGTAGCGGTTCGGAGACCCAGTACTTC
>TRBD2|TRBJ2-1|many|15|TRBV28
CASSPTGLASNEQFF
TGTGCCAGCAGCCCTACGGGACTAGCGTCTAATGAGCAGTTCTTC
>.|TRBJ2-7|.|14|TRBV5-1
CASSPDGRNYEQYF
TGCGCCAGCAGCCCGGACGGTCGAAACTACGAGCAGTACTTC
>.|TRBJ1-1|.|13|TRBV10-1
CASGARPYTEAFF
TGCGCCAGCGGGGCGAGACCCTACACTGAAGCTTTCTTT
>.|TRBJ2-1|many|14|TRBV5-1
CASSLRQGRGEQFF
TGCGCCAGCAGCTTGCGCCAGGGGAGGGGTGAGCAGTTCTTC
>.|TRBJ1-6|many|13|TRBV18
CASSPGLDSPLHF
TGTGCCAGCTCACCGGGACTTGATTCACCCCTCCACTTT
>.|TRBJ2-1|many|19|TRBV5-1
CASSPRLDSGGSSYNEQFF
TGCGCCAGCAGCCCCCGTCTGGATAGCGGAGGGAGCTCCTACAATGAGCAGTTCTTC
>TRBD1|TRBJ2-3|many|14|TRBV19
CASSETGGSDTQYF
TGTGCCAGTAGTGAGACAGGGGGCTCAGATACGCAGTATTTT
>TRBD1|TRBJ2-1|few|15|TRBV5-1
CASSMQGENYNEQFF
TGCGCCAGCAGCATGCAGGGGGAAAACTACAATGAGCAGTTCTTC
>TRBD1|TRBJ1-2|many|14|TRBV4-2
CASTSTGADGGYTF
TGTGCCAGCACCTCGACAGGGGCCGATGGAGGCTACACCTTC
>.|TRBJ1-2|many|13|TRBV7-9
CASSPTGHYGYTF
TGTGCCAGCAGCCCGACCGGCCACTATGGCTACACCTTC
>TRBD1|TRBJ1-1|.|14|TRBV14
CASSPGGVGTEAFF
TGTGCCAGCAGCCCAGGGGGCGTCGGCACTGAAGCTTTCTTT
>.|TRBJ2-1|many|14|TRBV5-1
CASSGRSSYNEQFF
TGCGCCAGCAGTGGCAGGAGCTCCTACAATGAGCAGTTCTTC
>.|TRBJ2-1|many|13|TRBV5-1
CASSMRPVDEQFF
TGCGCCAGCAGCATGCGGCCGGTCGATGAGCAGTTCTTC
>.|TRBJ1-5|many|13|TRBV20-1
CSSPGTLNQPQHF
TGCAGTTCACCCGGGACCCTCAATCAGCCCCAGCATTTT
>.|TRBJ1-5|many|15|TRBV20-1
CSARGLTGYNQPQHF
TGCAGTGCTAGAGGACTTACAGGGTACAATCAGCCCCAGCATTTT
>.|TRBJ1-5|many|15|TRBV12-3/TRBV12-4
CASGWGVVGNQPQHF
TGTGCCAGCGGTTGGGGGGTCGTGGGCAATCAGCCCCAGCATTTT
>TRBD1|TRBJ2-7|.|15|TRBV10-3
CAIRQTGPTSYEQYF
TGTGCCATCAGGCAGACAGGGCCCACTTCCTACGAGCAGTACTTC
>.|TRBJ2-2|.|14|TRBV20-1
CSAADYWNTGELFF
TGCAGTGCCGCGGACTACTGGAACACCGGGGAGCTGTTTTTT
>.|TRBJ1-1|many|13|TRBV12-3/TRBV12-4
CASTPVVNTEAFF
TGTGCCAGCACGCCCGTGGTGAACACTGAAGCTTTCTTT
>.|TRBJ2-7|many|12|TRBV20-1
CSATASSYEQYF
TGCAGTGCTACTGCTAGCTCCTACGAGCAGTACTTC
>TRBD2|TRBJ2-5|many|17|TRBV9
CASSVGNRLAGKETQYF
TGTGCCAGCAGCGTAGGCAATCGTCTAGCGGGTAAAGAGACCCAGTACTTC
>.|TRBJ2-1|.|14|TRBV30
CAWGVGKTYNEQFF
TGTGCCTGGGGAGTGGGGAAAACCTACAATGAGCAGTTCTTC
>.|TRBJ2-2|many|14|TRBV29-1
CSVLGGSHTGELFF
TGCAGCGTTCTTGGAGGGAGTCACACCGGGGAGCTGTTTTTT
>.|TRBJ1-2|few|14|TRBV4-1
CASSQEGSSNGYTF
TGCGCCAGCAGCCAAGAAGGAAGTTCAAATGGCTACACCTTC
>.|TRBJ1-3|many|14|TRBV5-1
CASSLGPGGNTIYF
TGCGCCAGCAGCCTCGGTCCTGGCGGAAACACCATATATTTT
>.|TRBJ2-4|many|12|TRBV29-1
CSVDIAKNIQYF
TGCAGCGTTGACATAGCCAAAAACATTCAGTACTTC
>TRBD2|TRBJ2-3|many|18|TRBV11-2
CASSPGLASLGSTDTQYF
TGTGCCAGCAGCCCGGGACTAGCTTCCTTAGGTAGCACAGATACGCAGTATTTT
>.|TRBJ2-3|few|15|TRBV28
CATLPYSGGGDTQYF
TGTGCCACCCTCCCTTATAGCGGTGGGGGCGATACGCAGTATTTT
>TRBD2|TRBJ2-7|many|16|TRBV20-1
CSARVREGFSSYEQYF
TGCAGTGCTAGAGTCCGGGAGGGCTTCAGCTCCTACGAGCAGTACTTC
>.|TRBJ2-7|.|13|TRBV5-4
CASSRPGTYEQYF
TGTGCCAGCAGCCGTCCAGGGACCTACGAGCAGTACTTC
>TRBD2|TRBJ2-3|many|15|TRBV27
CASSRDSGRAGTQYF
TGTGCCAGCAGTAGAGATAGCGGGAGGGCGGGTACGCAGTATTTT
>.|TRBJ2-2|.|16|TRBV24-1
CATSDRTFPGTGELFF
TGTGCCACCAGTGATCGGACATTCCCGGGAACCGGGGAGCTGTTTTTT
>.|TRBJ1-4|many|16|TRBV7-9
CASSVDGMSTNEKLFF
TGTGCCAGCAGCGTCGACGGGATGTCAACTAATGAAAAACTGTTTTTT
>TRBD1|TRBJ1-1|many|15|TRBV29-1
CSVNRGTGVSAEAFF
TGCAGCGTTAACCGCGGGACAGGGGTTAGTGCTGAAGCTTTCTTT
>.|TRBJ2-1|few|16|TRBV7-8
CASSSQTLRTYNEQFF
TGTGCCAGCAGCTCTCAGACTCTTAGGACCTACAATGAGCAGTTCTTC
>.|TRBJ1-5|few|14|TRBV7-2
CASSLGPADQPQHF
TGTGCCAGCAGCTTAGGTCCCGCCGATCAGCCCCAGCATTTT
>.|TRBJ2-3|many|16|TRBV29-1
CSETTLGAHRPDTQYF
TGCAGCGAGACCACTTTGGGGGCCCACCGCCCAGATACGCAGTATTTT
>TRBD1|TRBJ1-6|many|15|TRBV5-1
CASSLDTGDNSPLHF
TGCGCCAGCAGCTTGGACACAGGGGATAATTCACCCCTCCACTTT
>.|TRBJ2-3|many|13|TRBV5-8
CASSPSWEDTQYF
TGTGCCAGCAGCCCCTCGTGGGAAGATACGCAGTATTTT
>.|TRBJ2-7|many|12|TRBV20-1
CSVWGRLNEQYF
TGCAGTGTCTGGGGTAGACTAAACGAGCAGTACTTC
>.|TRBJ1-1|.|15|TRBV21-1
CASSKEHGMNTEAFF
TGTGCCAGCAGCAAAGAGCACGGGATGAACACTGAAGCTTTCTTT
>TRBD1|TRBJ2-5|many|15|TRBV7-2
CASSLGTGVGETQYF
TGTGCCAGCAGCTTAGGGACAGGGGTAGGAGAGACCCAGTACTTC